Below, 18 T cell receptor beta chains from the same sample are listed, as sequenced in a study of post-analysis software for immune sequencing data. Study conclusions and caveats: Patients had higher frequencies than controls of about five TRBV segments, including TRBV5-6, TRBV5-1 and TRBV20-1.

Antigen specificity for these receptors is unknown. cDNA libraries of TCR beta carried unique molecular identifiers. MiXCR, run by TCRdb on the PCR reads, gives a single entry per CDR3 protein. The sample carries 550,000 to 700,000 distinct CDR3 sequences, roughly 47% recorded once. Sequencing used blood. Receptor source: a girl aged 5 to 17 with multiple sclerosis.

This clonotype was counted a few times. The rearrangement joins TRBV6-1 to TRBJ2-5; D uncertain. The CDR3 runs to 14 residues. CDR1 and CDR2 from the germline V gene are MNHNS and SASEGT. V lost 0 bases and J 4 bases, leaving 9 bases between the germline ends. CDR3 sequence reads: CASSEALAAETQYF. CDR3 nucleotide sequence: TGTGCCAGCAGTGAAGCGTTGGCAGCAGAGACCCAGTACTTC.

V usage is TRBV6-6 and J usage is TRBJ2-5; the D gene could be TRBD1 or TRBD2 (5 bases each). TRBJ2-1 matches the DNA end more closely, so the J call is doubtful. The germline V gene has CDR1 MNHNY and CDR2 SVGAGI (reference sequence). This CDR3 is built from 10 residues. As DNA, the CDR3 is TGTGCCACCCTTCTGGGGACCCAGTTCTTC. This gives the protein CATLLGTQFF.

This clonotype occurred a few times. The chain couples TRBV12-5 to TRBJ2-1; TRBD2 matches at 13 bases. This CDR3 is built from 15 residues. V was pared by 7 bases and J by 8 bases, with 8 bases of the junction left unmatched. The germline gives CDR1 LGHNT, CDR2 FRNRAP. The chain's CDR3 is CASAPGTSGTDEQFF. The CDR3 coding sequence is TGTGCTAGTGCCCCCGGGACTAGCGGGACCGATGAGCAGTTCTTC.

This clonotype was seen a handful of times. This sequence joins TRBV28 and TRBJ2-1; 11 nucleotides align to TRBD1. Germline assignment: CDR1 MDHEN and CDR2 SYDVKM. J gave up 10 bases and V 3 bases, and 14 bases lay outside the gene matches. There are 17 residues in the CDR3. CDR3 bases: TGTGCCAGCAGTTTCGGCAGACTTATCGGGACAGGGGGAGAGCAGTTCTTC. As protein: CASSFGRLIGTGGEQFF.

The rearrangement links TRBV14 to TRBJ2-1; D is ambiguous. This CDR3 comprises 14 residues. CDR1 is SGHDN, CDR2 FVKESK, per germline. Trimming removed 1 base from V and 4 bases from J, with 8 bases in between. The CDR3 coding sequence is TGTGCCAGCAGCCAAGTAGGGCAGTACAATGAGCAGTTCTTC. Residues: CASSQVGQYNEQFF.

This chain joins TRBV7-8 and TRBJ2-4; D may be TRBD2 (5 bases). The J call is in doubt because the DNA end fits TRBJ2-7 better. The CDR3 has 14 residues. Germline loops: CDR1 SGHVS, CDR2 FQNEAQ. CDR3 in DNA: TGTGCCAGCAGCACTTCGAGAGGGAGCTACGAGCAGTACTTC. Amino acid sequence: CASSTSRGSYEQYF.

V and J are TRBV12-3 or TRBV12-4 and TRBJ1-2, with D maybe TRBD1 (6 bases). This CDR3 has 12 residues. Trimming stripped 6 bases from V and 10 bases from J, with 15 bases between. CDR3 sequence reads: CASSRGLDDYTF. In nucleotides, the CDR3 is TGTGCCAGCAGCCGGGGGCTGGATGACTACACCTTC.

This clonotype was seen only once. V and J are TRBV6-5 and TRBJ2-5; perhaps D is TRBD1 or TRBD2 (5 bases each). The closer fit of TRBJ2-7 to the DNA end suggests the J call may be wrong. The CDR3 loop spans 15 amino acids. In germline, CDR1 is MNHEY, CDR2 SVGAGI. Here the CDR3 reads CASSYYGTEPYEQYF. CDR3 DNA: TGTGCCAGCAGTTACTACGGGACGGAACCCTACGAGCAGTACTTC.

This clonotype was observed a handful of times. V gene TRBV9 combines with J gene TRBJ2-1, with 11 bases identical to TRBD2. This CDR3 has 16 amino acids. The ends lost 4 bases at V and 5 bases at J; junction bases unmatched: 8. Germline lookup yields CDR1 SGDLS and CDR2 YYNGEE. In nucleotides, the CDR3 is TGTGCCAGCAGCCTTAGACTAGCGGGGCCCCACAATGAGCAGTTCTTC. Protein: CASSLRLAGPHNEQFF.

In its sample, this clonotype was seen a few times. The chain couples TRBV12-3 or TRBV12-4 to TRBJ2-6; no clear D. The CDR3 has 11 residues. Trimming stripped 2 bases from V and 15 bases from J, with 8 bases between. The CDR3 loop is CASSLLADLTF. As DNA, the CDR3 is TGTGCCAGCAGTTTATTGGCAGACCTGACTTTC.

This chain joins TRBV5-1 and TRBJ1-1, with TRBD1 as a possible D gene (6 bases). The CDR3 has 15 residues. Per the germline V gene, CDR1 is SGHRS and CDR2 is YFSETQ. Trimming left V 7 bases short and J 6 bases short, with 22 bases between. The DNA for the CDR3 is TGCGCCAGCGCCAGGGGAGAGTTTCCCAGGGCTGAAGCTTTCTTT. Translated, it gives CASARGEFPRAEAFF.

The rearrangement uses TRBV12-3 or TRBV12-4 and TRBJ2-3, with 15 positions matching TRBD2. The CDR3 has 15 residues. V lost 2 bases and J lost 9; bases outside the gene matches: 3. The CDR3 sequence: CASSLRGLAGGTQYF. The CDR3 DNA reads as TGTGCCAGCAGTTTAAGGGGACTAGCGGGAGGAACGCAGTATTTT.

To note about this clonotype: One junction end does not reproduce the germline sequence, and a read error may be involved. This chain joins TRBV7-9 and TRBJ1-6, with D perhaps TRBD1 (5 bases). CDR1 SEHNR and CDR2 FQNEAQ come from the germline V gene (reference sequence). The CDR3 has 14 amino acids. The CDR3 sequence is CASRKGPADSPLHF. CDR3 DNA sequence: TGCGCCAGCAGAAAGGGGCCGGCGGACTCACCCCTCCACTTT.

This chain uses TRBV5-1 with TRBJ2-1, with a possible D match to TRBD1 (6 bases). Trimming took off 4 bases at V and 4 bases at J, with 18 bases between the two ends. This CDR3 has 16 amino acids. Germline V gene sequence: CDR1 SGHRS, CDR2 YFSETQ. In nucleotides, the CDR3 is TGCGCCAGCAGCCTAATCCCCGGGACAACGTACAATGAGCAGTTCTTC. It is translated as CASSLIPGTTYNEQFF.

This chain links TRBV13 with TRBJ2-1, with TRBD2 as a possible D gene (5 bases). This CDR3 has 15 amino acids. CDR1 PRHDT and CDR2 FYEKMQ come from the germline V gene (reference sequence). The ends were cut back, 6 bases at V and 0 bases at J, with 12 bases in the middle. The CDR3, as DNA: TGTGCCAGCAGTCGGCGGGTTGACTCCTACAATGAGCAGTTCTTC. Translation gives CASSRRVDSYNEQFF.

The chain has TRBV5-1 and TRBJ2-2, with 8 bases aligning to TRBD2. The CDR3 has 16 residues. V shed 4 bases, J shed 5 bases, and the junction held 10 bases outside the gene matches. CDR1 is SGHRS and CDR2 is YFSETQ in the germline V gene. As DNA, the CDR3 is TGCGCCAGCAGCGTATCCGGGACTAGGATGACCGGGGAGCTGTTTTTT. Translation gives CASSVSGTRMTGELFF.

The chain carries TRBV3-1 and TRBJ2-7; D remains ambiguous. The CDR3 consists of 15 residues. Germline V CDR1 and CDR2: LGHDT, YNNKEL (reference sequence). The V end was cut by 1 base, the J end by 7 bases, with 17 bases between. The CDR3 region is CASSQGAARASEQYF. CDR3 in DNA: TGTGCCAGCAGCCAAGGGGCAGCCCGGGCGTCGGAGCAGTACTTC.

The chain combines TRBV12-3 or TRBV12-4 with TRBJ2-1; D gene ambiguous. This CDR3 contains 16 residues. Trimming took 2 bases from V and 4 from J, leaving 15 bases between them. The CDR3 coding sequence is TGTGCCAGCAGTTTACCTGTACATCACCGATACAATGAGCAGTTCTTC. It specifies CASSLPVHHRYNEQFF.